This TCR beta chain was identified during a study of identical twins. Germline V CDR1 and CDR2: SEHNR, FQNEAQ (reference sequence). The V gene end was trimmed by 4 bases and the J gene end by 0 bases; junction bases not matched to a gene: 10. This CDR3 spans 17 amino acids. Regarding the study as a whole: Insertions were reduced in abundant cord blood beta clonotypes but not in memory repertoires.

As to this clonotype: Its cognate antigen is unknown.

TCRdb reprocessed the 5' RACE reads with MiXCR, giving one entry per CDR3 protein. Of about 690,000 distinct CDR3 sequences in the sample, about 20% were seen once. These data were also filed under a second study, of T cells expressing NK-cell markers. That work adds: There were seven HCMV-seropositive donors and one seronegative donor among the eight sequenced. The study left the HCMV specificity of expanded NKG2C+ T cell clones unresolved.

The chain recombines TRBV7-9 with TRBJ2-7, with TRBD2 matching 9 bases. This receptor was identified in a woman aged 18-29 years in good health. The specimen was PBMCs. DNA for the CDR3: TGTGCCAGCAGCTGGATCTTTAGCGGGGGTCTCTCCTACGAGCAGTACTTC. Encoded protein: CASSWIFSGGLSYEQYF.